The clone carrying this TCR beta chain showed up just a few times. Its target is not known. The intended depth for sequencing was 1 in 200,000 to 1 in 1 million T cells. Measured with immunoSEQ multiplex PCR; TCRdb has only the in-frame clones, and not every one. Among roughly 200,000 clones listed, approximately 72% were seen once. The data were obtained in a study of cytotoxic CD8 clonotypes in ibrutinib-treated CLL. Whole-study findings and limits: Baseline clonality exceeded age-matched healthy donors and tracked circulating CD8+ T-cell counts. Clonality increased at ibrutinib response and stayed stable in sustained remission. At progression, however, it fell back toward baseline.

This clonotype was sampled from a human donor with chronic lymphocytic leukemia. This specimen consisted of PBMCs, obtained after 24 months of ibrutinib treatment.

The CDR3 loop is CASREQPSGTEAFF. CDR3 sequence (DNA): TGCGCCAGCAGGGAACAGCCGTCGGGCACTGAAGCTTTCTTT. The J gene is TRBJ1-1, the V gene TRBV5-1, with D unclear. V dropped 5 bases and J dropped 4 bases, with 15 bases sitting between them. Germline V gene lookup returns CDR1 SGHRS and CDR2 YFSETQ. CDR3 length: 14 amino acids.